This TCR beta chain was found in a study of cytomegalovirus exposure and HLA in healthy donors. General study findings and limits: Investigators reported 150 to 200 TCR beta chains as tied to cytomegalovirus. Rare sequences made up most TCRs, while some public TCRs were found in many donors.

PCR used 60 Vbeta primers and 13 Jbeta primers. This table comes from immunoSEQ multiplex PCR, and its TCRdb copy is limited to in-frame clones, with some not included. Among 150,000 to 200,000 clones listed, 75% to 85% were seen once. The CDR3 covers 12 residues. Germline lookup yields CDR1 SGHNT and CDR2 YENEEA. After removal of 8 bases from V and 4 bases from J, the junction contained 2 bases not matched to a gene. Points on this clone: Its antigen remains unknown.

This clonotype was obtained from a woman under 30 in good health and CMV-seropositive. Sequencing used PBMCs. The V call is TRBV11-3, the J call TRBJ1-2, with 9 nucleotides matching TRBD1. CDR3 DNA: TGTGCCAGCCAGGACAGGGGCTATGGCTACACCTTC. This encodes CASQDRGYGYTF.